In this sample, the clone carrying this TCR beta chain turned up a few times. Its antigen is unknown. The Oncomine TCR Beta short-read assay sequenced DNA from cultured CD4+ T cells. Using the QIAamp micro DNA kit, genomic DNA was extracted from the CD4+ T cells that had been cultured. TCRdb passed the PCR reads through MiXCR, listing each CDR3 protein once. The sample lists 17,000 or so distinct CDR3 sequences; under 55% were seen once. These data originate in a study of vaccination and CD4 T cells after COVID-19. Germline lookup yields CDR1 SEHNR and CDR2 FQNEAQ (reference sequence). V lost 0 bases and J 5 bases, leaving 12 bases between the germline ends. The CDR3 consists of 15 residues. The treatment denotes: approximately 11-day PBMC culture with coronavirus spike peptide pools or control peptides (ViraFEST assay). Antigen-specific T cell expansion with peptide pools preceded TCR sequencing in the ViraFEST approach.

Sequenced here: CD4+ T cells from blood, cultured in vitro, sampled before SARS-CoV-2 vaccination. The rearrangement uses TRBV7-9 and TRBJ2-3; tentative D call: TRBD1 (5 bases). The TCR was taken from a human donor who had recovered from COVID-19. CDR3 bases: TGTGCCAGCAGCTTAGCAGGGGCAGTGGGAGATACGCAGTATTTT. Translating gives CASSLAGAVGDTQYF.